This T cell receptor (beta chain) was sequenced in a study of blood T cell repertoires in COVID-19. Study-wide background: The cDNA or gDNA used as material had been derived from T cells, B-cell-depleted T cells, or PBMCs.

The participants were between about 18 and 90 years old and came from 24 US areas. Before being deemed recovered, Cohort 3 donors had two negative PCRs, clearance, or symptom resolution. Original handling: Researchers report that nucleated cell counts were estimated from reference gene primer amplification. Using immunoSEQ multiplex PCR, the repertoire was profiled, and TCRdb retains in-frame clones only, with some absent. V, J and clone size were drawn from that table, and D and trimming were deduced from the DNA. Of 200,000 to 250,000 clones detected, nearly 90% appear once; the ten largest clones hold 11%. The CDR3 covers 15 residues. The trim removed 3 bases at V and 4 bases at J, leaving 6 bases unmatched. Germline assignment: CDR1 LNHDA and CDR2 SQIVND (reference sequence).

The origin of this receptor is a man aged 25 to 40 who had recovered from COVID-19. The sample was PBMCs or T cells enriched from blood (not recorded which). This chain links TRBV19 with TRBJ2-1; TRBD1 matches at 7 bases. The chain's CDR3 is CASSMSTGSYNEQFF. As DNA, the CDR3 is TGTGCCAGTAGTATGTCGACAGGGTCTTACAATGAGCAGTTCTTC.